This TCR beta chain was identified in a study of T cells in Graves' hyperthyroidism and ophthalmopathy. This clonotype occurred many times. Amplification yielded TCR beta CDR3 regions, with RNA transcripts as the source. With the HTBI primer set, the TCR CDR3 went through a first round of RT-PCR. TCRdb called the multiplex PCR reads again in MiXCR, with one record for every CDR3 protein. The sample has roughly 500,000 distinct CDR3 sequences; more than 45% are singletons. The germline gives CDR1 SGHTA, CDR2 FQGNSA. This CDR3 has 12 residues. With 5 bases removed from V and 7 bases from J, the gap between germline ends came to 12 bases.

The V gene is TRBV7-2, the J gene TRBJ2-7; D is perhaps TRBD1 (6 bases). The TCR was taken from an adult woman with Graves' disease, either hyperthyroidism or ophthalmopathy (not recorded which). Sequenced material: peripheral blood or thyroid tissue (not recorded which). The CDR3 sequence: CASSTGSREQYF. CDR3 nucleotide sequence: TGTGCCAGCAGCACAGGGTCGAGGGAGCAGTACTTC.